The 8 T cell receptor beta chains in this list originate from one sample, sequenced in a study of regulatory T cells in long-lasting Graves disease. The authors built TCR beta libraries using iRepertoire HTBI primers and Arm-PCR of CDR3 regions. TCRdb re-analysed the multiplex PCR reads in MiXCR, keeping a single row per CDR3 protein. The sample gives roughly 400,000 distinct CDR3 sequences, around 20% of which show up once; less than 25% is in the top ten. Documented time point: persistent/refractory GD, antithyroid drugs over 5 years with positive TRAb. PBMCs were the source of the RNA used for TCR sequencing. The sample consisted of peripheral blood mononuclear cells (PBMCs), taken when the disease was refractory, from a patient treated with antithyroid drugs. These receptors originate from a female donor with Graves disease.

This clonotype was seen ten or more times. The V and J genes are TRBV27 and TRBJ2-7; 7 bases align to TRBD1. The CDR3 length is 15 residues. The germline V gene has CDR1 MNHEY and CDR2 SMNVEV (reference sequence). The V and J ends lost 2 bases and 4 bases, in that order; junction bases with no gene match: 8. This chain's CDR3 is CASSLNRGAGYEQYF. Here the CDR3 DNA reads TGTGCCAGCAGTTTAAACAGGGGAGCAGGATACGAGCAGTACTTC.

The chain couples TRBV6-2 or TRBV6-3 to TRBJ1-3; no firm D call. The CDR3 spans 14 residues. V lost 5 bases, J lost 1 base, and 9 bases lay in between. CDR1 MNHEY and CDR2 SVGEGT come from the germline V gene. CDR3 DNA: TGTGCCAGCAGTGAGAGGAGGTCTGGAAACACCATATATTTT. As protein: CASSERRSGNTIYF.

The table lists this clonotype with a count of one. Possible read error: a much larger clone is one base away. The chain carries TRBV11-2 and TRBJ2-7; 7 bases are a match to TRBD2. The germline V gene has CDR1 SGHAT and CDR2 FQNNGV. CDR3 length equals 12 residues. Here the CDR3 DNA reads TGTGCCGCCAGCGGGAACTCCTGCGAGCAGTACTTC. This translates into CAASGNSCEQYF.

The chain has TRBV7-8 and TRBJ1-2, with 9 bases identical to TRBD1. Per the germline V gene, CDR1 is SGHVS and CDR2 is FQNEAQ. There are 15 residues in the CDR3. V gave up 1 base and J gave up 4 bases; unmatched junction bases: 4. The CDR3 nucleotides are TGTGCCAGCAGCTTAGGACAGGGGGGGGCCTATGGCTACACCTTC. Translated, it gives CASSLGQGGAYGYTF.

The V and J genes are TRBV7-9 and TRBJ1-1, with D uncertain. CDR3 length: 14 residues. Germline loops: CDR1 SEHNR, CDR2 FQNEAQ (reference sequence). The V end lost 4 bases, the J end lost 4 bases, and 13 bases lay between the germline ends. CDR3 region: CASSSDAWGTEAFF. CDR3 coding DNA: TGTGCCAGCAGCTCCGATGCATGGGGCACTGAAGCTTTCTTT.

V gene TRBV3-1 combines with J gene TRBJ2-1; 11 nucleotides agree with TRBD2. CDR3 size: 18 residues. Germline V gene data show CDR1 as LGHDT and CDR2 as YNNKEL (reference sequence). Trimming took 3 bases from V and 2 from J; bases not matched to a gene: 9. Here the CDR3 DNA reads TGTGCCAGCAGCCAGGGACGGACTAGCGGGTCCGCCTACAATGAGCAGTTCTTC. Residues: CASSQGRTSGSAYNEQFF.

This clonotype was recorded many times. V is TRBV20-1 and J is TRBJ1-5; 7 bases agree with TRBD1. This CDR3 contains 18 residues. CDR1 and CDR2 (germline): DFQATT, SNEGSKA (reference sequence). V trimming: 0 bases; J trimming: 3 bases; junction bases outside the gene matches: 14. The DNA of the CDR3 is TGCAGTGCTAGAGATCCAGGACCAGGGGGAAACCTCAATCAGCCCCAGCATTTT. This sequence encodes CSARDPGPGGNLNQPQHF.

The table lists this clonotype with many counts. The chain uses TRBV6-1 and TRBJ2-7; D is ambiguous. This CDR3 has 15 amino acids. In germline, CDR1 is MNHNS, CDR2 SASEGT. V lost 2 bases and J 3 bases, leaving 14 bases between the germline ends. CDR3 nucleotide sequence: TGTGCCAGCAGTGAATCGGGTTCTGCCCTCTACGAGCAGTACTTC. This sequence encodes CASSESGSALYEQYF.